The 32 T cell receptor beta chains presented below share a single source sample, sequenced in a study of CD8+CD57+ T cells in acquired aplastic anemia. The template used for profiling TCR beta VDJ and CDR3 was genomic DNA. TCRdb itself ran the reads through MiXCR, one entry per CDR3 protein. Of 400,000 to 450,000 distinct CDR3 sequences listed, 65% to 75% were seen once; the top ten hold less than 4%. Sequenced material: sorted CD4+, CD8+, or CD8+CD57+ T cells (not recorded which) from PBMCs. The receptor set was obtained from a human donor in good health, serving as a control.

With regard to this clonotype: Mismatch with germline at one junction end may stem from a read error. This chain joins TRBV2 and TRBJ2-3; 7 nucleotides line up with TRBD2. The V gene's germline CDR1 is SNHLY and CDR2 FYNNEI. The CDR3 contains 13 residues. The CDR3 region is CATSEAGQFTQYF. In nucleotides, the CDR3 is TGTGCCACCAGTGAAGCGGGGCAGTTCACGCAGTATTTT.

This clonotype was counted at least ten times. The chain combines TRBV7-2 with TRBJ1-5; 8 bases are shared with TRBD1. The CDR3 is made up of 14 amino acids. The J segment lost 2 bases and the V segment lost 4 bases, leaving 1 base of the junction unmatched. CDR1 is SGHTA and CDR2 is FQGNSA in the germline V gene. CDR3 sequence reads: CASSSGQGNQPQHF. The DNA of the CDR3 is TGTGCCAGCAGCTCGGGACAGGGCAATCAGCCCCAGCATTTT.

A single count supports this clonotype. Mismatch with germline at one junction end may stem from a read error. The rearrangement links TRBV7-2 to TRBJ2-3; D possibly corresponds to TRBD1 (6 bases). The CDR3 loop spans 15 amino acids. CDR1 and CDR2 (germline): SGHTA, FQGNSA. CDR3 region: CASSVASNEGDMEYF. The CDR3 DNA reads as TGTGCCAGCAGCGTAGCCAGCAACGAGGGGGACATGGAGTATTTT.

Many counts were recorded for this clonotype. The chain has TRBV6-5 and TRBJ1-5; D might be TRBD1 (5 bases). Between the trimmed V and J ends, which lost 6 bases and 4 bases, there was a span of 10 bases. The germline gives CDR1 MNHEY, CDR2 SVGAGI. The CDR3 has 13 amino acids. Written as DNA, the CDR3 is TGTGCCAGCAGGAGGGACGGTAATCAGCCCCAGCATTTT. Translated, it gives CASRRDGNQPQHF.

The table lists this clonotype with many counts. The rearrangement uses TRBV9 and TRBJ2-3; 8 bases map to TRBD2. Trimming removed 0 bases from V and 5 bases from J; junction bases left unmatched: 11. Per the germline V gene, CDR1 is SGDLS and CDR2 is YYNGEE. CDR3 length: 17 residues. The CDR3 region is CASSVAAGGYRLDTQYF. DNA of the CDR3: TGTGCCAGCAGCGTAGCCGCGGGGGGCTATCGTTTAGATACGCAGTATTTT.

This clonotype was seen only a few times. The chain employs TRBV5-1 and TRBJ1-1, with 7 bases that match TRBD1. This CDR3 is built from 13 residues. J lost 9 bases, V lost 4 bases, and 9 bases had no gene match. Germline V gives CDR1 SGHRS, CDR2 YFSETQ. CDR3 sequence reads: CASSREPGQQAFF. Written as DNA, the CDR3 is TGCGCCAGCAGCAGGGAACCGGGACAGCAAGCTTTCTTT. Full variable domain (remainder filled in from reference TRBV5-1 and TRBJ1-1): KAGVTQTPRYLIKTRGQQVTLSCSPISGHRSVSWYQQTPGQGLQFLFEYFSETQRNKGNFPGRFSGRQFSNSRSEMNVSTLELGDSALYLCASSREPGQQAFFGQGTRLTVV.

The V call is TRBV12-3 or TRBV12-4, the J call TRBJ1-1, with TRBD1 identical over 8 bases. V gave up 2 bases and J gave up 11 bases; unmatched junction bases: 7. This CDR3 is 13 amino acids long. The CDR3 region has the DNA TGTGCCAGCAGTTTACGGGACAGGCCCAATGCTTTCTTT. As protein: CASSLRDRPNAFF.

Many counts were recorded for this clonotype. The chain combines TRBV20-1 with TRBJ1-4, with 9 bases that match TRBD1. CDR3 length equals 17 residues. Trimming at V came to 4 bases and at J to 0 bases, leaving 9 bases not matched to a gene. Germline CDR1 DFQATT, CDR2 SNEGSKA (reference sequence). CDR3 region: CSAIPGQGSATNEKLFF. The CDR3, as DNA: TGCAGTGCTATACCGGGACAGGGAAGCGCAACTAATGAAAAACTGTTTTTT.

V gene TRBV4-1 combines with J gene TRBJ1-4, with a possible D match to TRBD1 (5 bases). Germline values: CDR1 MGHRA, CDR2 YSYEKL. The CDR3 spans 15 residues. With 1 base removed from V and 6 bases from J, the gap between germline ends came to 12 bases. The CDR3: CASSQGQFKHEKLFF. The CDR3 nucleotides read TGCGCCAGCAGCCAAGGACAGTTTAAACATGAAAAACTGTTTTTT.

The chain joins TRBV5-5 to TRBJ1-6; D gene unclear. V lost 4 bases and J lost 10, with 18 bases in between. Germline-derived CDR1 and CDR2 are SGHKS and YYEKEE (reference sequence). The length of the CDR3 is 15 residues. The CDR3 region is CASSRNYTGGSPLHF. The CDR3 DNA is TGTGCCAGCAGCAGAAACTATACCGGCGGCTCACCCCTCCACTTT. Together with reference TRBV5-5 and TRBJ1-6, the CDR3 gives the full variable domain: DAGVTQSPTHLIKTRGQQVTLRCSPISGHKSVSWYQQVLGQGPQFIFQYYEKEERGRGNFPDRFSARQFPNYSSELNVNALLLGDSALYLCASSRNYTGGSPLHFGNGTRLTVT.

Concerning this clonotype itself: The conserved closing phenylalanine or tryptophan is absent in this CDR3, likely reflecting a read error. The limits of the CDR3 on the DNA are not certain, so only TCRdb's listed CDR3 is given. This rearrangement joins TRBV29-1 to TRBJ1-4. Counting both end residues, the CDR3 totals 14 amino acids. Per the germline V gene, CDR1 is SQVTM and CDR2 is ANQGSEA. CDR3 sequence: CSASRSANNEDLFG.

This clonotype was picked up a small number of times. J is TRBJ2-5 and V is TRBV5-1, with TRBD1 matching over 7 bases. Germline V CDR1 and CDR2: SGHRS, YFSETQ. The trim removed 2 bases at V and 2 bases at J, leaving 6 bases unmatched. This CDR3 has 15 residues. CDR3 residues: CASSLGDSPQETQYF. In DNA form, the CDR3 reads TGCGCCAGCAGCTTAGGGGACAGTCCTCAAGAGACCCAGTACTTC.

Remarks on this clonotype: This may be a read error, as it is one base from a much larger clone. This rearrangement joins TRBV30 to TRBJ1-2; D is unclear. Trimming left V 3 bases short and J 12 bases short, with 14 bases between. The CDR3 is made up of 11 amino acids. Germline V gene sequence: CDR1 GTSNPN, CDR2 SVGIG (reference sequence). The CDR3 here is CAWSPGEGNTF. CDR3 nucleotide sequence: TGTGCCTGGAGCCCCGGGGAGGGCAACACCTTC.

This clonotype was seen at least ten times. This chain links TRBV20-1 with TRBJ2-1; D may match TRBD1 or TRBD2 (5 bases each). The CDR3 sequence is 14 residues long. Trimming left V 3 bases short and J 6 bases short, with 15 bases between. Germline CDR1 and CDR2: DFQATT and SNEGSKA (reference sequence). Here the CDR3 reads CSARGTPLINEQFF. CDR3 DNA sequence: TGCAGTGCTAGGGGGACCCCACTCATCAATGAGCAGTTCTTC.

In this sample, this clonotype turned up many times. The rearrangement uses TRBV4-3 and TRBJ2-5; tentatively, D is TRBD2 (6 bases). The ends were cut back, 2 bases at V and 2 bases at J, with 21 bases in the middle. The length of the CDR3 is 18 residues. Germline V gene data show CDR1 as LGHNA and CDR2 as YSLEER. The DNA of the CDR3 is TGCGCCAGCAGCCAAACCCGGGCCTCCCGGGCGGGACAAGAGACCCAGTACTTC. As protein: CASSQTRASRAGQETQYF.

Turning to this clonotype: A read error may account for a junction end that differs from germline. The chain recombines TRBV7-9 with TRBJ1-1; D might be TRBD1 (5 bases). Germline lookup yields CDR1 SEHNR and CDR2 FQNEAQ (reference sequence). This CDR3 has 14 residues. CDR3 DNA sequence: TGTGCCAGCAGCCCAAAGGGACTAGCTGGGGAGGATTCCTTT. Its protein product is CASSPKGLAGEDSF.

As to this clonotype: One end of the junction fails to match germline, which may point to a read error. The chain employs TRBV5-5 and TRBJ2-1; D remains ambiguous. The V gene's germline CDR1 is SGHKS and CDR2 YYEKEE (reference sequence). The CDR3 has 16 amino acids. CDR3 protein: CASSLGGRVGHNEQFF. DNA for the CDR3: TGCGCCAGCAGCTTGGGCGGACGGGTAGGGCACAATGAGCAGTTCTTC.

The rearrangement links TRBV7-6 to TRBJ2-7; D is undetermined. Trimming removed 5 bases from V and 2 bases from J, with 13 bases in between. The CDR3 is 14 residues long. Germline CDR1 reads SGHVS; CDR2 reads FNYEAQ. CDR3 in DNA: TGTGCCAGCAGCCCTATGCACCGGCCCTACGAGCAGTACTTC. Translating gives CASSPMHRPYEQYF.

About this clonotype itself: A much bigger clone sits one base away, suggesting this may be a read error. The chain recombines TRBV10-3 with TRBJ1-1; TRBD1 aligns across 8 bases. The CDR3 covers 12 residues. CDR1 ENHRY and CDR2 SYGVKD come from the germline V gene. This CDR3 reads CASSQGASGAFF. The CDR3 nucleotides are TGTGCCAGCAGTCAGGGGGCCTCTGGAGCTTTCTTT.

The chain uses TRBV20-1 and TRBJ1-4; 9 nucleotides agree with TRBD1. V trimming: 5 bases; J trimming: 6 bases; junction bases outside the gene matches: 10. The length of the CDR3 is 15 residues. CDR1 DFQATT and CDR2 SNEGSKA come from the germline V gene (reference sequence). The CDR3 nucleotides are TGCAGTGCTGTCGTCCGCGGGACAGGGCATGAAAAACTGTTTTTT. Amino acids: CSAVVRGTGHEKLFF.

The V gene is TRBV2, the J gene TRBJ1-5, with 9 bases aligning to TRBD1. The CDR3 is 15 amino acids. CDR1 and CDR2 (germline): SNHLY, FYNNEI. The V segment lost 6 bases and the J segment 2 bases; nucleotides outside the gene matches: 5. The CDR3 reads CASRRTGEGNQPQHF. The CDR3 DNA follows: TGTGCCAGCAGGCGGACAGGGGAAGGCAATCAGCCCCAGCATTTT.

The chain recombines TRBV7-2 with TRBJ2-7, with D unclear. The CDR3 spans 14 residues. CDR1 is SGHTA, CDR2 FQGNSA, per germline. Trimming took 5 bases from V and 6 from J, leaving 17 bases between them. CDR3 protein: CASSDTGVGTEQYF. Here the CDR3 DNA reads TGTGCCAGCAGCGACACTGGCGTGGGTACCGAGCAGTACTTC.

The chain links TRBV9 to TRBJ1-2; 11 positions match TRBD1. Germline CDR1 SGDLS, CDR2 YYNGEE. With V trimmed by 5 bases and J by 9 bases, 12 bases remained unmatched. The CDR3 contains 15 residues. The DNA of the CDR3 is TGTGCCAGCAGATTCGGTGGACAGGGGGCGCTTCGCTACACCTTC. Its protein is CASRFGGQGALRYTF.

This clonotype appeared a few times. The J gene is TRBJ1-2, the V gene TRBV29-1; D gene unclear. CDR1 SQVTM and CDR2 ANQGSEA come from the germline V gene. The CDR3 is 14 residues long. The V gene lost 8 bases and the J gene lost 0 bases, with 16 bases spanning the gap. CDR3: CSSPRVSPNYGYTF. DNA for the CDR3: TGCAGCTCACCGAGGGTCAGCCCTAACTATGGCTACACCTTC.

This clonotype appeared many times. The chain is built from TRBV25-1 and TRBJ2-7, with 9 bases fitting TRBD1. Trimming at V came to 6 bases and at J to 3 bases, leaving 6 bases not matched to a gene. This CDR3 has 14 amino acids. In germline, CDR1 is MGHDK, CDR2 SYGVNS. CDR3 in DNA: TGTGCCAGCAGCCCGGGACAGGGAAACTACGAGCAGTACTTC. Translating gives CASSPGQGNYEQYF.

The V and J genes are TRBV20-1 and TRBJ1-2, with D unresolved. V lost 0 bases and J lost 8, with 28 bases in between. The CDR3 extends over 18 amino acids. CDR1 and CDR2 from the germline V gene are DFQATT and SNEGSKA (reference sequence). The CDR3 coding sequence is TGCAGTGCTAGAGATATTTCCTTCCAGGTCACCGGGAAGGAGGGCTACACCTTC. It translates to CSARDISFQVTGKEGYTF.

A remark on this clonotype: Germline and junction disagree at one end, which may indicate a read error. The chain couples TRBV24-1 to TRBJ2-1, with 12 positions matching TRBD2. Germline loops: CDR1 KGHDR, CDR2 SFDVKD. This CDR3 is built from 16 residues. The CDR3 region is CPHSRSSGGDYNEQFF. DNA for the CDR3: TGCCCGCACAGCCGATCTAGCGGGGGGGACTACAATGAGCAGTTCTTC.

Of note for this clonotype: It is likely a read error, because the conserved phenylalanine at the end of the CDR3 is missing. The limits of the CDR3 on the DNA are not certain, so only TCRdb's listed CDR3 is given. The V gene is TRBV7-2, the J gene TRBJ2-2; the table's D call of TRBD2 was not tested on the DNA. Germline V gene data show CDR1 as SGHTA and CDR2 as FQGNSA. The CDR3 extends over 13 residues, inclusive of both ends. The CDR3 loop reads CASSTRALARSPL.

This clonotype was found many times. The chain joins TRBV7-8 to TRBJ1-1; 7 bases align to TRBD1. With V trimmed by 5 bases and J by 3 bases, 21 bases remained unmatched. The CDR3 has 19 residues. The V gene's germline CDR1 is SGHVS and CDR2 FQNEAQ. CDR3 region: CASSPRYDRVLNLYTEAFF. The CDR3 DNA follows: TGTGCCAGCAGCCCCCGGTATGACAGGGTTCTTAACTTGTACACTGAAGCTTTCTTT.

V gene TRBV7-3 combines with J gene TRBJ2-5; D is possibly TRBD1 (5 bases). Germline lookup yields CDR1 SGHTA and CDR2 FQGTGA. Between the trimmed V and J ends, which lost 2 bases and 7 bases, there was a span of 23 bases. This CDR3 region has 17 residues. CDR3 sequence reads: CASSLVAKKGRDGTQYF. CDR3 DNA: TGTGCCAGCAGCTTAGTGGCTAAGAAGGGGCGAGACGGGACCCAGTACTTC.

J is TRBJ1-2 and V is TRBV10-2, with TRBD1 as a possible D gene (5 bases). Germline CDR1 is WSHSY and CDR2 is SAAADI. The germline V and J ends were trimmed by 3 bases and 4 bases, with 15 bases remaining between them. This CDR3 has 15 residues. This CDR3 is CASSDRQGISYGYTF. The CDR3 coding sequence is TGCGCCAGCAGTGATAGGCAGGGAATCTCCTATGGCTACACCTTC.

The rearrangement joins TRBV24-1 to TRBJ2-1, with TRBD2 matching over 10 bases. The junction had 11 bases not matched to a gene; V was cut back by 9 bases and J by 1 base. This CDR3 has 17 amino acids. CDR1 is KGHDR and CDR2 is SFDVKD in the germline V gene. The CDR3 spells CATGDSGRLASYNEQFF. CDR3 nucleotide sequence: TGTGCCACCGGAGATAGCGGGAGGTTGGCATCCTACAATGAGCAGTTCTTC.